The 21 T cell receptor beta chains below come from one sample, sequenced in a study of shared clonotypes between healthy human individuals. The protocol was immunoSEQ multiplex PCR, while the TCRdb copy is restricted to in-frame clones and leaves out a portion. The sample lists approximately 340,000 clones, around 67% occurring once. Specimen: memory CD4+ T cells sorted from blood. As to subset: CD45RA-negative fraction. The receptors here all came from a man between 25 and 39 years old in good health.

V gene TRBV18 combines with J gene TRBJ1-3, with 8 bases fitting TRBD1. The V gene end was trimmed by 3 bases and the J gene end by 4 bases; junction bases not matched to a gene: 5. CDR1 is KGHSH, CDR2 LQKENI, per germline. This CDR3 has 15 amino acids. The CDR3 is CASSPGQGPGNTIYF. As DNA, the CDR3 is TGTGCCAGCTCACCCGGACAGGGTCCCGGAAACACCATATATTTT. Based on the CDR3 plus reference TRBV18 and TRBJ1-3, the full variable domain is NAGVMQNPRHLVRRRGQEARLRCSPMKGHSHVYWYRQLPEEGLKFMVYLQKENIIDESGMPKERFSAEFPKEGPSILRIQQVVRGDSAAYFCASSPGQGPGNTIYFGEGSWLTVV.

The chain employs TRBV5-1 and TRBJ2-1, with 7 positions matching TRBD1. This CDR3 spans 13 amino acids. Germline assignment: CDR1 SGHRS and CDR2 YFSETQ. V lost 3 bases to trimming and J lost 12 bases; unmatched junction nucleotides: 9. Here the CDR3 reads CASSSTGDSRQFF. CDR3 coding DNA: TGCGCCAGCAGCTCAACAGGGGATAGTCGGCAGTTCTTC.

About this clone itself: Additional DNA sequences in this sample encode the identical CDR3. The chain is built from TRBV5-1 and TRBJ1-1; 11 nucleotides line up with TRBD1. The CDR3 totals 14 residues. Germline V gene sequence: CDR1 SGHRS, CDR2 YFSETQ. Trimming at V came to 4 bases and at J to 5 bases, leaving 4 bases not matched to a gene. CDR3 loop: CASSGQGALTEAFF. The DNA for the CDR3 is TGCGCCAGCAGCGGACAGGGGGCTCTTACTGAAGCTTTCTTT. The full variable domain, in which reference TRBV5-1 and TRBJ1-1 provide the parts outside the CDR3, is KAGVTQTPRYLIKTRGQQVTLSCSPISGHRSVSWYQQTPGQGLQFLFEYFSETQRNKGNFPGRFSGRQFSNSRSEMNVSTLELGDSALYLCASSGQGALTEAFFGQGTRLTVV.

The rearrangement links TRBV27 to TRBJ2-3; 8 bases agree with TRBD2. Germline CDR1 is MNHEY and CDR2 is SMNVEV (reference sequence). V lost 6 bases, J lost 3 bases, and 8 bases stayed unmatched. The CDR3 covers 15 residues. The CDR3 DNA reads as TGTGCCAGCAGGAAACTAGCGGCAGGTACAGATACGCAGTATTTT. This translates into CASRKLAAGTDTQYF.

The chain is built from TRBV14 and TRBJ1-1; D gene uncertain. The CDR3 has 16 residues. The V gene lost 0 bases and the J gene lost 5 bases, with 16 bases spanning the gap. CDR1 is SGHDN, CDR2 FVKESK, per germline. The CDR3 region has the DNA TGTGCCAGCAGCCAAGACACGTTGGGAGCGTGGACTGAAGCTTTCTTT. It encodes CASSQDTLGAWTEAFF.

The chain employs TRBV5-4 and TRBJ2-1; 8 bases map to TRBD2. The V gene's germline CDR1 is SGHNT and CDR2 YYREEE (reference sequence). V lost 2 bases, J lost 7 bases, and 14 bases stayed unmatched. CDR3 length: 17 amino acids. CDR3 in amino acids: CASSFMGLGLSLNEQFF. The CDR3 DNA reads as TGTGCCAGCAGCTTCATGGGACTAGGGTTATCGTTGAATGAGCAGTTCTTC.

This clone was found once. The chain couples TRBV27 to TRBJ2-3; 7 bases fit TRBD1. The germline CDR1 and CDR2 sequences are MNHEY and SMNVEV (reference sequence). The trim removed 4 bases at V and 3 bases at J, leaving 4 bases unmatched. There are 14 residues in the CDR3. CDR3 residues: CASSYPGQTDTQYF. CDR3 coding DNA: TGTGCCAGCAGTTACCCGGGACAGACAGATACGCAGTATTTT.

The table lists this clone with many counts. This chain joins TRBV28 and TRBJ1-5; 8 nucleotides align to TRBD1. The CDR3 runs to 14 residues. Germline CDR1 and CDR2: MDHEN and SYDVKM. After removal of 6 bases from V and 5 bases from J, the junction contained 6 bases not matched to a gene. As DNA, the CDR3 is TGTGCCAGCAGACGGACAGGGACGTATCAGCCCCAGCATTTT. Protein sequence: CASRRTGTYQPQHF.

The CDR3 loop reads CASSLDNYGYTF. CDR3 nucleotide sequence: TGTGCCAGCAGTTTAGACAACTATGGCTACACCTTC. The chain carries TRBV28 and TRBJ1-2, with D unclear. CDR1 MDHEN and CDR2 SYDVKM come from the germline V gene. Trimming removed 2 bases at V and 2 bases at J, with 3 bases between. The CDR3 runs 12 residues.

The chain employs TRBV28 and TRBJ1-5, with D uncertain. Germline loops: CDR1 MDHEN, CDR2 SYDVKM. Trimming cost V 7 bases and J 1 base, with 5 bases left between them. This CDR3 region has 12 residues. CDR3 sequence: CASNPSNQPQHF. The DNA for the CDR3 is TGTGCCAGCAACCCAAGCAATCAGCCCCAGCATTTT.

Points on this clone: One end of the junction does not line up with germline, which may come from a read error. The genes are TRBV7-7 and TRBJ2-3; D is possibly TRBD1 (5 bases). The length of the CDR3 is 15 residues. CDR1 and CDR2 (germline): SSHAT, FNYEAQ (reference sequence). The CDR3 is CASSPTDRGTDTQYF. The DNA for the CDR3 is TGTGCTAGCAGCCCTACCGACAGAGGCACAGATACGCAGTATTTT.

V and J are TRBV7-9 and TRBJ2-2; unclear D gene. CDR3 length equals 13 residues. CDR1 and CDR2 from the germline V gene are SEHNR and FQNEAQ (reference sequence). V lost 1 base and J lost 6, with 6 bases in between. CDR3 amino acids: CASSLGSPGELFF. As DNA, the CDR3 is TGTGCCAGCAGCTTAGGGTCCCCCGGGGAGCTGTTTTTT.

The V call is TRBV28, the J call TRBJ2-3, with D perhaps TRBD2 (6 bases). The CDR3 spans 15 residues. V shed 6 bases and J shed 0 bases, with 13 bases lying between them. CDR1 and CDR2 (germline): MDHEN, SYDVKM. CDR3 amino acids: CASSPAGTSTDTQYF. CDR3 DNA sequence: TGTGCCAGCAGCCCCGCGGGAACTAGCACAGATACGCAGTATTTT.

The rearrangement links TRBV28 to TRBJ1-3; D unclear. The CDR3 has 14 amino acids. CDR1 is MDHEN, CDR2 SYDVKM, per germline. V lost 8 bases, J lost 0 bases, and 11 bases lay in between. The CDR3 DNA sequence: TGTGCCAGCTCCGGACGGATCTCTGGAAACACCATATATTTT. This encodes CASSGRISGNTIYF.

The genes are TRBV7-9 and TRBJ1-1; 9 bases map to TRBD1. Germline assignment: CDR1 SEHNR and CDR2 FQNEAQ (reference sequence). This CDR3 comprises 16 residues. Trimming took 5 bases from V and 1 from J; bases not matched to a gene: 8. Here the CDR3 DNA reads TGTGCCAGCAGCACCGGGACAGGGCTGGGGAACACTGAAGCTTTCTTT. It encodes CASSTGTGLGNTEAFF.

The chain couples TRBV27 to TRBJ2-5; TRBD2 matches at 14 bases. Trimming at V came to 4 bases and at J to 4 bases, leaving 2 bases not matched to a gene. The CDR3 totals 15 residues. The germline V gene encodes CDR1 MNHEY and CDR2 SMNVEV (reference sequence). In nucleotides, the CDR3 is TGTGCCAGCAGTTCAGGACTAGCGGGGGGAGAGACCCAGTACTTC. Translated: CASSSGLAGGETQYF.

This clone was seen many times. The same CDR3 can be traced to other DNA sequences in this sample. For the CDR3, the DNA is TGTGCCACCGGGACAGAAGGAAGCAATCAGCCCCAGCATTTT. Residues: CATGTEGSNQPQHF. The chain employs TRBV7-9 and TRBJ1-5, with 7 nucleotides matching TRBD1. Trimming at V came to 10 bases and at J to 1 base, leaving 7 bases not matched to a gene. CDR1 and CDR2 from the germline V gene are SEHNR and FQNEAQ (reference sequence). This CDR3 contains 14 residues.

The chain employs TRBV5-1 and TRBJ1-2, with 8 nucleotides matching TRBD1. CDR1 and CDR2 (germline): SGHRS, YFSETQ. CDR3 length: 14 residues. With 4 bases clipped from V and 6 bases from J, the junction kept 8 bases outside the gene matches. The CDR3 DNA sequence: TGCGCCAGCAGCGAACCGGGACAGGCACATGGCTACACCTTC. As protein: CASSEPGQAHGYTF.

The chain links TRBV7-9 to TRBJ1-2; D unclear. The ends were cut back, 5 bases at V and 8 bases at J, with 15 bases in the middle. The V gene's germline CDR1 is SEHNR and CDR2 FQNEAQ (reference sequence). The CDR3 has 13 residues. The chain's CDR3 is CASSLHETIGYTF. CDR3 DNA: TGTGCCAGCAGCCTTCACGAAACAATAGGCTACACCTTC.

This clone was seen just once. This rearrangement joins TRBV29-1 to TRBJ2-3, with D unresolved. The germline CDR1 and CDR2 sequences are SQVTM and ANQGSEA. The ends were cut back, 4 bases at V and 2 bases at J, with 16 bases in the middle. This CDR3 contains 15 residues. CDR3 in DNA: TGCAGCGTTGTCGGTCTACTCGGGCCCACAGATACGCAGTATTTT. Encoded protein: CSVVGLLGPTDTQYF.

This rearrangement joins TRBV5-4 to TRBJ2-3; either TRBD1 or TRBD2 may fit D (6 bases each). Trimming took 1 base from V and 2 from J, leaving 14 bases between them. CDR1 is SGHNT, CDR2 YYREEE, per germline (reference sequence). The length of the CDR3 is 16 residues. CDR3 in DNA: TGTGCCAGCAGCTTGTCCCAGGGGAGGTCCACAGATACGCAGTATTTT. Translating it yields CASSLSQGRSTDTQYF.